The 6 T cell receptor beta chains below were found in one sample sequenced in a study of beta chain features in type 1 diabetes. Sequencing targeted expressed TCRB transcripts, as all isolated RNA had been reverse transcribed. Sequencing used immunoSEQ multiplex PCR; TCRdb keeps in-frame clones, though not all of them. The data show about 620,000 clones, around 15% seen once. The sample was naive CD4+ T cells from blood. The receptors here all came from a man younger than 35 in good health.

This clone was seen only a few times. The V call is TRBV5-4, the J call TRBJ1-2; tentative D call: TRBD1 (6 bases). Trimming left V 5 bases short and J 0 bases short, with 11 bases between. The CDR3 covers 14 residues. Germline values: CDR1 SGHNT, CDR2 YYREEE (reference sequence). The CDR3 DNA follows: TGTGCCAGCAGTCGGACAGCCCCTAACTATGGCTACACCTTC. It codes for CASSRTAPNYGYTF.

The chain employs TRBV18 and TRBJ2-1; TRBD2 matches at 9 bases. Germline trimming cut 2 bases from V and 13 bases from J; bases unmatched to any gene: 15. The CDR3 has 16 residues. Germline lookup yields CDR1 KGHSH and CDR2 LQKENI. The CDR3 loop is CASSPTLGTSNSEQFF. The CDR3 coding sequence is TGTGCCAGCTCACCAACTTTAGGGACTAGCAACAGCGAACAGTTCTTC.

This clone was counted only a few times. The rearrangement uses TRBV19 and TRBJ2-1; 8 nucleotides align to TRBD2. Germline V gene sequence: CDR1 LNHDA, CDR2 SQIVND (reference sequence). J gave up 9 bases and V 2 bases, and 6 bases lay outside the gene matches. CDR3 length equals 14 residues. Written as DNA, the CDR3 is TGTGCCAGTAGTATACCCGGGGGGGCCGCTGAGCAGTTCTTC. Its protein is CASSIPGGAAEQFF.

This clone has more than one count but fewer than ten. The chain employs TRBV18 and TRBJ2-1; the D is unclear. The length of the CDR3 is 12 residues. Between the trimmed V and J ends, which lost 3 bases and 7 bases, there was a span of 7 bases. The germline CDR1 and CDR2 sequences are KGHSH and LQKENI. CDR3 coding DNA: TGTGCCAGCTCACCCGAACATAATGAGCAGTTCTTC. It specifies CASSPEHNEQFF.

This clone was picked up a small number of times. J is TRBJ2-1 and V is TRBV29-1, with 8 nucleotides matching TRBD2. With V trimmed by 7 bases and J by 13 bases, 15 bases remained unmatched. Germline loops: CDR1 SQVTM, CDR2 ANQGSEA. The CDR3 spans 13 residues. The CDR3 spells CSAKLADRWIQFF. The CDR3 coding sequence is TGCAGCGCCAAACTAGCGGATCGATGGATTCAGTTCTTC.

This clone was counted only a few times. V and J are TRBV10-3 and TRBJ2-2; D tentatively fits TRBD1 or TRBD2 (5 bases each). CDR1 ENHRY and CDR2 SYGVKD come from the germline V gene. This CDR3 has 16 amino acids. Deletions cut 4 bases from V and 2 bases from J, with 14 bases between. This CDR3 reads CAISVSLGRNTGELFF. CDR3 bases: TGTGCCATCAGTGTATCATTGGGACGTAACACCGGGGAGCTGTTTTTT.